This record looks at one T cell receptor beta chain sequence and its context. As the CDR3 is not closed by the conserved phenylalanine or tryptophan, this likely results from a read error. Unique molecular identifiers were used in preparing the TCRbeta library. TCRdb re-called the PCR reads through MiXCR, storing one row per CDR3 protein. This table holds hundreds of thousands of distinct CDR3 sequences, approximately 9.8% found once. This specimen comes from a study of T-cell reconstitution after alpha-beta-depleted transplantation in children. Germline loops: CDR1 MDHEN, CDR2 SYDVKM. V lost 4 bases, J lost 6 bases, and 6 bases stayed unmatched. This CDR3 is 15 amino acids long.

Sequencing used PBMCs from the stem cell graft donor, obtained from the stem cell graft. The chain uses TRBV28 and TRBJ2-1, with 10 positions matching TRBD1. The TCR sequence derives from a human donor who donated a stem cell graft to a child with SCID. CDR3 residues: CASSWGTGEANEQFY. The CDR3 DNA follows: TGTGCCAGCAGTTGGGGGACAGGGGAGGCCAATGAGCAGTTCTAC.